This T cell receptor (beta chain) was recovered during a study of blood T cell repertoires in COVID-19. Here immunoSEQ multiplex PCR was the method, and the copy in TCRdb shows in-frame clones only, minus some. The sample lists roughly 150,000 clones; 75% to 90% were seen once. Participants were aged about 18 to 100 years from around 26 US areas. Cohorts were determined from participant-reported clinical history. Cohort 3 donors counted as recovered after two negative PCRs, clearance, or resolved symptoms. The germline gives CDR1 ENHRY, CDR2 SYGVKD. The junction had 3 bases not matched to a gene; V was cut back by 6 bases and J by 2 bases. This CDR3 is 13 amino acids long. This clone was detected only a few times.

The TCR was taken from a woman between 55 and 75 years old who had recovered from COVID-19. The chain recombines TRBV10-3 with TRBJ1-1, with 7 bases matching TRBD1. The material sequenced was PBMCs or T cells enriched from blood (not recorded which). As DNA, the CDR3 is TGTGCCATCAGCAAAGGGGGCAACACTGAAGCTTTCTTT. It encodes CAISKGGNTEAFF.